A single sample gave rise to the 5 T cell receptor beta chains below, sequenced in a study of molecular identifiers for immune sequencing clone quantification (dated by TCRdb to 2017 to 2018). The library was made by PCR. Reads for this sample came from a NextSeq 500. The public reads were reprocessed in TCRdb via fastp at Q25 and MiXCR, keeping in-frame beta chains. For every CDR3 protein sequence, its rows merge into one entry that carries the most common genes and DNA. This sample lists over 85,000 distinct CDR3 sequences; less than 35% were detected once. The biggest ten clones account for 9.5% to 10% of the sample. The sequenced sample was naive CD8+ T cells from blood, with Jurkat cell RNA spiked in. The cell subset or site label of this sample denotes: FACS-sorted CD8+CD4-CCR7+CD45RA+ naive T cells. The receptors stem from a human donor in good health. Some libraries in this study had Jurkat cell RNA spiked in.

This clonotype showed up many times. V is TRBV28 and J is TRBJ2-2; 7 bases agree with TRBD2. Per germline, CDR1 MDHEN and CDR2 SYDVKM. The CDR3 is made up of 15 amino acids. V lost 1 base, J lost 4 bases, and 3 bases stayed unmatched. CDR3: CASSLLAGVTGELFF. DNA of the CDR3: TGTGCCAGCAGTTTATTGGCGGGAGTCACCGGGGAGCTGTTTTTT. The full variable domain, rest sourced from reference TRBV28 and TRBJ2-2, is DVKVTQSSRYLVKRTGEKVFLECVQDMDHENMFWYRQDPGLGLRLIYFSYDVKMKEKGDIPEGYSVSREKKERFSLILESASTNQTSMYLCASSLLAGVTGELFFGEGSRLTVL.

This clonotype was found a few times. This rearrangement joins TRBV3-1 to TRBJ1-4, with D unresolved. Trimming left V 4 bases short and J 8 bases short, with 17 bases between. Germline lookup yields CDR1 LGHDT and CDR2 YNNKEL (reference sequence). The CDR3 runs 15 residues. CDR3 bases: TGTGCCAGCAGCCCGGGAGGGCGGTTTGGAGAAAAACTGTTTTTT. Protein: CASSPGGRFGEKLFF.

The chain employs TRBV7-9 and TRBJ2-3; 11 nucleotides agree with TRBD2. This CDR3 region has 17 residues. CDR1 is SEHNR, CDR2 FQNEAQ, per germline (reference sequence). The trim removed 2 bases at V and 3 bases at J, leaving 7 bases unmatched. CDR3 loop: CASSLLVLAGGTDTQYF. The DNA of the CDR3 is TGTGCCAGCAGCTTATTAGTGCTAGCGGGAGGAACAGATACGCAGTATTTT.

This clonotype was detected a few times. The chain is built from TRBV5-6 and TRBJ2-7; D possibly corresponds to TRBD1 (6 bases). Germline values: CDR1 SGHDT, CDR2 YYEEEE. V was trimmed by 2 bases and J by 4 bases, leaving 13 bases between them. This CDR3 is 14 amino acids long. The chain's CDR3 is CASSFGRGEYEQYF. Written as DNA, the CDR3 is TGTGCCAGCAGCTTTGGCAGGGGAGAATACGAGCAGTACTTC.

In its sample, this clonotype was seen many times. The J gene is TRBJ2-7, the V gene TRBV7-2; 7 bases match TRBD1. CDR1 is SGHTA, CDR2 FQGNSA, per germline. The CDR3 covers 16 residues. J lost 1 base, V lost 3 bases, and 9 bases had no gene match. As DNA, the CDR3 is TGTGCCAGCAGCTTTATGCCCTGGGACAGTTCCTACGAGCAGTACTTC. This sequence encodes CASSFMPWDSSYEQYF.